Sequencing of this TCR beta chain was carried out in a study of neurological immune-mediated disorders. Study findings and constraints: The absence of any CDR3 amino acid sequence shared by expanded clones across subjects suggests that repertoires were private in all groups. One related-CDR3 cluster, which may be a signature, held the repertoires of 18 of 34 multiple sclerosis patients after phylogenetic grouping. HTLV-1-associated myelopathy showed the most TCR clonal expansion; multiple sclerosis the least, below healthy controls.

Synthesis of cDNA was performed by 5'RACE using 10-nucleotide random UMIs. TCRdb reprocessed the 5' RACE reads with MiXCR, giving one entry per CDR3 protein. The sample holds almost 85,000 distinct CDR3 sequences, just over 2.5% seen once. The J segment lost 0 bases and the V segment lost 0 bases, leaving 3 bases of the junction unmatched. Germline CDR1 and CDR2: MNHEY and SVGEGT. The CDR3 has 16 amino acids. This clonotype was picked up many times. Its matching antigen is unknown. The chain uses TRBV6-2 or TRBV6-3 and TRBJ2-7, with 9 bases matching TRBD2. The origin of this receptor is a woman in her thirties with multiple sclerosis. The sample comprised PBMCs. CDR3 sequence: CASSYSISGSSYEQYF. The CDR3 DNA follows: TGTGCCAGCAGTTACTCGATTAGCGGGAGCTCCTACGAGCAGTACTTC.